These 20 T cell receptor beta chains share one sample of origin, sequenced in a study of T-cell memory formation after mild COVID-19. TCRdb reanalysed the 5' RACE reads using MiXCR and keeps one entry per CDR3 protein. The table lists roughly 200,000 distinct CDR3 sequences, about 22% of them singletons. Sequencing was performed on PBMCs or a T cell subset sorted from them (not recorded which). The receptors come from an adult woman who had mild COVID-19 (a few samples of this study predate the infection). Cell type and time point are not known.

V gene TRBV6-5 combines with J gene TRBJ2-2; tentatively, D is TRBD1 (6 bases). V lost 1 base and J lost 11, with 17 bases in between. The CDR3 is 15 amino acids. Germline values: CDR1 MNHEY, CDR2 SVGAGI. Here the CDR3 DNA reads TGTGCCAGCAGTTACTTTCGGCAGGGGAACAATGAGCTGTTTTTT. This gives the protein CASSYFRQGNNELFF.

There are a few counts of this clonotype. CDR3 protein: CATSDSDLAGSFTDTQYF. CDR3 bases: TGTGCCACCAGTGACTCCGACCTGGCGGGGTCGTTCACAGATACGCAGTATTTT. The chain joins TRBV24-1 to TRBJ2-3; D is perhaps TRBD2 (6 bases). The CDR3 has 18 residues. V was clipped by 4 bases and J by 2 bases, with 21 bases between them. Germline CDR1 is KGHDR and CDR2 is SFDVKD.

There are a few counts of this clonotype. CDR3 region: CSVEDPLRNYGYTF. In DNA form, the CDR3 reads TGCAGCGTTGAGGACCCCCTAAGGAACTATGGCTACACCTTC. The chain carries TRBV29-1 and TRBJ1-2; the D is unclear. V was trimmed by 3 bases and J by 2 bases, leaving 13 bases between them. CDR3 length equals 14 residues. The germline V gene encodes CDR1 SQVTM and CDR2 ANQGSEA.

This clonotype was seen only a few times. V and J are TRBV24-1 and TRBJ1-2, with 10 bases that match TRBD1. V trimming: 4 bases; J trimming: 3 bases; junction bases outside the gene matches: 7. Germline V lookup: CDR1 KGHDR, CDR2 SFDVKD. This CDR3 has 16 amino acids. The CDR3 nucleotides are TGTGCCACCAGTGACCGGGACAGGGGTTCTGACTATGGCTACACCTTC. Translated: CATSDRDRGSDYGYTF.

A few counts support this clonotype. The rearrangement joins TRBV6-6 to TRBJ1-5, with a weak D call TRBD1 (5 bases). Looked up from germline, CDR1 is MNHNY and CDR2 is SVGAGI (reference sequence). The length of the CDR3 is 17 residues. V was clipped by 0 bases and J by 0 bases, with 12 bases between them. The CDR3 DNA sequence: TGTGCCAGCAGTTACTCGACGTCGGGGGATAGCAATCAGCCCCAGCATTTT. Translation gives CASSYSTSGDSNQPQHF.

J is TRBJ1-1 and V is TRBV7-9; D gene unclear. The germline V and J ends were trimmed by 4 bases and 1 base, with 13 bases remaining between them. From germline, CDR1 is SEHNR and CDR2 FQNEAQ (reference sequence). The CDR3 covers 15 residues. This CDR3 is CASSSTTSPNTEAFF. In nucleotides, the CDR3 is TGTGCCAGCAGCTCAACAACATCTCCGAACACTGAAGCTTTCTTT. Full variable domain (rest looked up from reference TRBV7-9 and TRBJ1-1): DTGVSQNPRHKITKRGQNVTFRCDPISEHNRLYWYRQTLGQGPEFLTYFQNEAQLEKSRLLSDRFSAERPKGSFSTLEIQRTEQGDSAMYLCASSSTTSPNTEAFFGQGTRLTVV.

The sample holds a few counts of this clonotype. The CDR3 sequence: CASSSTGDPAYGYTF. The CDR3 DNA follows: TGTGCCAGCAGCTCGACAGGGGACCCCGCATATGGCTACACCTTC. The chain is built from TRBV7-3 and TRBJ1-2, with TRBD1 matching over 8 bases. V lost 4 bases and J lost 5; bases outside the gene matches: 9. This CDR3 is built from 15 residues. Germline lookup yields CDR1 SGHTA and CDR2 FQGTGA.

V and J are TRBV7-2 and TRBJ2-1; 12 nucleotides line up with TRBD2. Germline CDR1 SGHTA, CDR2 FQGNSA. After removal of 5 bases from V and 3 bases from J, the junction contained 26 bases not matched to a gene. The CDR3 covers 23 residues. CDR3 sequence (DNA): TGTGCCAGCAGCGTAGACCAGGGGTCCGGGGGACTAGCGGGCCTAAGATACTACAATGAGCAGTTCTTC. Its protein product is CASSVDQGSGGLAGLRYYNEQFF.

The table lists this clonotype with a few counts. The V and J genes are TRBV7-9 and TRBJ2-1; 11 positions agree with TRBD1. From germline, CDR1 is SEHNR and CDR2 FQNEAQ (reference sequence). V lost 5 bases and J lost 5; bases outside the gene matches: 11. The CDR3 totals 17 residues. CDR3 protein: CASSPRTGGGTHNEQFF. The CDR3 coding sequence is TGTGCCAGCAGCCCCCGGACAGGGGGCGGGACCCACAATGAGCAGTTCTTC.

This clonotype showed up just a few times. J is TRBJ2-7 and V is TRBV7-9, with 10 bases lining up with TRBD1. The CDR3 is made up of 14 amino acids. The V and J ends lost 5 bases and 4 bases, in that order; junction bases with no gene match: 5. CDR1 and CDR2 from the germline V gene are SEHNR and FQNEAQ (reference sequence). The CDR3 here is CASSIPGQGYEQYF. DNA for the CDR3: TGTGCCAGCAGCATACCGGGACAGGGGTACGAGCAGTACTTC.

The chain couples TRBV12-3 or TRBV12-4 to TRBJ2-2, with 13 bases fitting TRBD2. Trimming took 6 bases from V and 7 from J; bases not matched to a gene: 8. There are 16 residues in the CDR3. The CDR3 is CASSGLAGVGDGELFF. The DNA of the CDR3 is TGTGCCAGCAGCGGACTAGCGGGAGTTGGTGACGGGGAGCTGTTTTTT.

In its sample, this clonotype was seen a few times. The chain joins TRBV4-3 to TRBJ1-1, with D possibly matching TRBD1 (5 bases). Per the germline V gene, CDR1 is LGHNA and CDR2 is YSLEER. The CDR3 has 15 amino acids. The ends were cut back, 0 bases at V and 5 bases at J, with 13 bases in the middle. This chain's CDR3 is CASSQDTGRGTEAFF. CDR3 DNA sequence: TGCGCCAGCAGCCAAGATACGGGGCGCGGGACTGAAGCTTTCTTT.

This clonotype was seen more than once but under ten times. The V and J genes are TRBV13 and TRBJ2-1, with TRBD1 matching over 9 bases. V gave up 5 bases and J gave up 5 bases; unmatched junction bases: 13. The CDR3 sequence is 17 residues long. CDR1 PRHDT and CDR2 FYEKMQ come from the germline V gene (reference sequence). The chain's CDR3 is CASSLALGQGIHNEQFF. As DNA, the CDR3 is TGTGCCAGCAGCCTAGCGCTGGGACAGGGAATACACAATGAGCAGTTCTTC.

The chain recombines TRBV15 with TRBJ1-1, with TRBD1 as a possible D gene (5 bases). Germline-derived CDR1 and CDR2 are LNHNV and YYDKDF (reference sequence). Trimming left V 1 base short and J 2 bases short, with 11 bases between. The CDR3 runs 15 residues. As DNA, the CDR3 is TGTGCCACCAGCAGAGGCCGAGACAGAAACACTGAAGCTTTCTTT. Its protein product is CATSRGRDRNTEAFF. The variable domain in full, completed from reference TRBV15 and TRBJ1-1, reads DAMVIQNPRYQVTQFGKPVTLSCSQTLNHNVMYWYQQKSSQAPKLLFHYYDKDFNNEADTPDNFQSRRPNTSFCFLDIRSPGLGDTAMYLCATSRGRDRNTEAFFGQGTRLTVV.

The chain has TRBV10-3 and TRBJ2-7, with D hard to call. The germline V and J ends were trimmed by 0 bases and 3 bases, with 6 bases remaining between them. The CDR3 is 13 residues long. The V gene's germline CDR1 is ENHRY and CDR2 SYGVKD. DNA of the CDR3: TGTGCCATCAGTGAGTCGTATGACTACGAGCAGTACTTC. Amino acid sequence: CAISESYDYEQYF.

V gene TRBV6-5 combines with J gene TRBJ2-5; D is undetermined. V lost 6 bases and J lost 3, with 11 bases in between. The germline gives CDR1 MNHEY, CDR2 SVGAGI. The CDR3 contains 13 residues. This chain's CDR3 is CASRRWAKETQYF. CDR3 DNA sequence: TGTGCCAGCAGGAGATGGGCGAAAGAGACCCAGTACTTC.

The rearrangement links TRBV7-3 to TRBJ1-1; D call uncertain. Germline lookup yields CDR1 SGHTA and CDR2 FQGTGA. The V gene lost 4 bases and the J gene lost 0 bases, with 18 bases spanning the gap. The length of the CDR3 is 17 residues. The CDR3 coding sequence is TGTGCCAGCAGCTCCAAGACGCGCTCCCCTATGAACACTGAAGCTTTCTTT. It yields the protein CASSSKTRSPMNTEAFF.

There are a few counts of this clonotype. The rearrangement links TRBV7-8 to TRBJ2-7; D unresolved. Trimming cost V 2 bases and J 1 base, with 18 bases left between them. The germline V gene encodes CDR1 SGHVS and CDR2 FQNEAQ. The CDR3 loop spans 17 amino acids. In nucleotides, the CDR3 is TGTGCCAGCAGCTTAACGGCCTTAGTAAGTGGTTCCTACGAGCAGTACTTC. Protein: CASSLTALVSGSYEQYF.

This clonotype has only one observation. The chain recombines TRBV9 with TRBJ1-5; a possible D gene is TRBD1 (5 bases). CDR3 length: 15 amino acids. CDR1 is SGDLS and CDR2 is YYNGEE in the germline V gene. Trimming took 0 bases from V and 3 from J, leaving 10 bases between them. The CDR3 here is CASSVGGGVNQPQHF. CDR3 sequence (DNA): TGTGCCAGCAGCGTAGGGGGAGGGGTCAATCAGCCCCAGCATTTT.

The chain combines TRBV7-6 with TRBJ2-1; 15 positions agree with TRBD2. With V trimmed by 5 bases and J by 8 bases, 10 bases remained unmatched. The germline gives CDR1 SGHVS, CDR2 FNYEAQ. The CDR3 is 17 residues long. This chain's CDR3 is CASSLRTSGGASDEQFF. CDR3 nucleotide sequence: TGTGCCAGCAGCCTAAGGACTAGCGGGGGGGCTAGCGATGAGCAGTTCTTC.